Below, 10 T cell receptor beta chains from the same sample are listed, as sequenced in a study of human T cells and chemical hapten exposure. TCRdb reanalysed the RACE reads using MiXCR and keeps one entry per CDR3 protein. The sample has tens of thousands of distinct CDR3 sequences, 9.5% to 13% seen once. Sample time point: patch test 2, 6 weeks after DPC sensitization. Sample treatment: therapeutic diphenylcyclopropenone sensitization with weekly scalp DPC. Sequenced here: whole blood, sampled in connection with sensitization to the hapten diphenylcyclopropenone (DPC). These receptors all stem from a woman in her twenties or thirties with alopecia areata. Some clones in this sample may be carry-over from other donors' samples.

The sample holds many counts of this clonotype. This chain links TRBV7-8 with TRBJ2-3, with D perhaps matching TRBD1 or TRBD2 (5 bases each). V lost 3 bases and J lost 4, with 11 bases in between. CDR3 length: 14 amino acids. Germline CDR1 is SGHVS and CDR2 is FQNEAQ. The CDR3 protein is CASSFGGRADTQYF. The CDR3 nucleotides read TGTGCCAGCAGCTTTGGGGGTAGGGCAGATACGCAGTATTTT.

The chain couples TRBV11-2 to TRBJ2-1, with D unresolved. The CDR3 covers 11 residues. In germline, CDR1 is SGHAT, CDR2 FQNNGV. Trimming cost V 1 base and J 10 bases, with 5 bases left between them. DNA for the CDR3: TGTGCCAGCAGCTTAGGTAGGGAGCAGTTCTTC. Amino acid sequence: CASSLGREQFF.

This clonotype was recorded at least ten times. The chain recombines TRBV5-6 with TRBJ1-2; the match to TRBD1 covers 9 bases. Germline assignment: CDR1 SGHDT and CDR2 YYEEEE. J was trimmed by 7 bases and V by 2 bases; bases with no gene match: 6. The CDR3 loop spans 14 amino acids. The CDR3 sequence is CASSFPTGGFGYTF. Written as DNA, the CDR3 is TGTGCCAGCAGCTTCCCCACAGGGGGCTTTGGCTACACCTTC.

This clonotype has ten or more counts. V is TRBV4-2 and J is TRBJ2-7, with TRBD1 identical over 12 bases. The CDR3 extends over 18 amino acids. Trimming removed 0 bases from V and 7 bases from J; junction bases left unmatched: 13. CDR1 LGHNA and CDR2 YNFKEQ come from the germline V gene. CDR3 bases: TGTGCCAGCAGCCAAGAGACGGCCGGGGGACAGGGGGCAGGAGAGCAGTACTTC. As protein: CASSQETAGGQGAGEQYF.

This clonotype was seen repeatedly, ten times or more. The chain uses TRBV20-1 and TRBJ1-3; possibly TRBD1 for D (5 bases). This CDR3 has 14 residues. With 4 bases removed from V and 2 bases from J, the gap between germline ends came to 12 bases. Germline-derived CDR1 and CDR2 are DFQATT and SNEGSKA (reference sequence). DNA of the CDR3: TGCAGTGCTACGGAAGGGGTCGCTGGAAACACCATATATTTT. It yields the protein CSATEGVAGNTIYF.

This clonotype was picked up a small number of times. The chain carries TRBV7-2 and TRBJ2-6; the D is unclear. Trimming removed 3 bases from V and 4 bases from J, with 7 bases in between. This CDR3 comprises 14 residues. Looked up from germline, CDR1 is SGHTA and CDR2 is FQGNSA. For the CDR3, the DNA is TGTGCCAGCAGCTTGGGTCCCGGGGCCAACGTCCTGACTTTC. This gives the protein CASSLGPGANVLTF.

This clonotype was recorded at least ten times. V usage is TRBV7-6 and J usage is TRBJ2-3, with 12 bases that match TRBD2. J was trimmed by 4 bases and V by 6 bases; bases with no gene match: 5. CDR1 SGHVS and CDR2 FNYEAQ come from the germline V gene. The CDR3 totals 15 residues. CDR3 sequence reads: CASRETSGSADTQYF. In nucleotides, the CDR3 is TGTGCCAGCAGGGAGACTAGCGGGAGTGCAGATACGCAGTATTTT.

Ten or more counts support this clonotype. The CDR3 sequence is CSASGQLTTGELFF. Written as DNA, the CDR3 is TGCAGTGCTAGCGGACAGCTGACAACCGGGGAGCTGTTTTTT. V gene TRBV20-1 combines with J gene TRBJ2-2; a weak D match, TRBD1 (6 bases). The CDR3 is made up of 14 amino acids. The V gene lost 3 bases and the J gene lost 5 bases, with 13 bases spanning the gap. Germline V CDR1 and CDR2: DFQATT, SNEGSKA (reference sequence).

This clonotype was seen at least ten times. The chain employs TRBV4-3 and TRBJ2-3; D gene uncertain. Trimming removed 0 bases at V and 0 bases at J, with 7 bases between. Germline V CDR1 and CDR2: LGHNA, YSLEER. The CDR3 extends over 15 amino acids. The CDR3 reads CASSQDGVSTDTQYF. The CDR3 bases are TGCGCCAGCAGCCAAGATGGCGTTAGCACAGATACGCAGTATTTT.

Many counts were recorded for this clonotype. The CDR3 loop is CSAAGQGREETQYF. CDR3 coding DNA: TGCAGTGCTGCGGGACAGGGGCGGGAAGAGACCCAGTACTTC. This sequence joins TRBV20-1 and TRBJ2-5, with 10 positions matching TRBD1. Germline-derived CDR1 and CDR2 are DFQATT and SNEGSKA (reference sequence). There are 14 residues in the CDR3. V was pared by 5 bases and J by 3 bases, with 6 bases of the junction left unmatched.